Listed below are T cell receptor beta chains from one sample, sequenced in a study of cytomegalovirus exposure and HLA in healthy donors. Measured with immunoSEQ multiplex PCR; TCRdb has only the in-frame clones, and not every one. Among 85,000 to 100,000 clones listed, around 80% were seen once. The sample taken for sequencing was PBMCs. These receptors were obtained from a woman aged 60-75 years in good health and CMV-seronegative. CDR3s include the opening cysteine and the closing phenylalanine or tryptophan. D genes are given only for firm matches. Clone size is stated in some rows and not others, as once, few, many or a class when expanded.

V	length	size	J	D	DNA	CDR3
TRBV27	12	NA	TRBJ2-1	NA	TGTGCCAGCAGCCCACTCAGGGATGAGCAGTTCTTC	CASSPLRDEQFF
TRBV4-3	16	NA	TRBJ2-7	TRBD1	TGCGCCAGCAGCCAAGAGGGGACAGGGGGGCCCTACGAGCAGTACTTC	CASSQEGTGGPYEQYF
TRBV29-1	15	NA	TRBJ2-5	TRBD1	TGCAGCGTAGCCCGGGACAGGGGGACGTGGGAGACCCAGTACTTC	CSVARDRGTWETQYF
TRBV4-1	16	NA	TRBJ1-5	TRBD1	TGCGCCAGCAGCCACCCCCTGGGACAGGGGAATCAGCCCCAGCATTTT	CASSHPLGQGNQPQHF
TRBV5-1	14	NA	TRBJ1-1	NA	TGCGCCAGCAGCCACGGTACAGGGACCACTGAAGCTTTCTTT	CASSHGTGTTEAFF
TRBV4-1	13	few	TRBJ1-4	TRBD1	TGCGCCAGCAGGGGACAGGGACATGAAAAACTGTTTTTT	CASRGQGHEKLFF
TRBV7-8	15	NA	TRBJ2-2	TRBD2	TGTGCCAGCAGCTCGGGACTAGCGGGCACCGGGGAGCTGTTTTTT	CASSSGLAGTGELFF
TRBV7-6	16	NA	TRBJ2-1	TRBD2	TGTGCCAGCAGCTTAGCAGTGACTAGCGGTCACAATGAGCAGTTCTTC	CASSLAVTSGHNEQFF
TRBV7-2	13	NA	TRBJ2-5	NA	TGTGCCAGCCAGAATCCAGGGGCAGAGACCCAGTACTTC	CASQNPGAETQYF
TRBV18	14	once	TRBJ2-7	TRBD1	TGTGCCAGCTCACCGCTAGGGGGCCGGAACGAGCAGTACTTC	CASSPLGGRNEQYF
TRBV30	17	few	TRBJ1-4	NA	TGTGCCTGGAGTGCCCGGCAGTATGGAGCAACTAATGAAAAACTGTTTTTT	CAWSARQYGATNEKLFF
TRBV4-3	15	few	TRBJ1-2	NA	TGCGCCAGCAGCCCCTACAGGGAAAAGAACTATGGCTACACCTTC	CASSPYREKNYGYTF
TRBV29-1	16	NA	TRBJ1-2	TRBD1	TGCAGCGTTGAGATAATACAGGGGGGGGGTAACTATGGCTACACCTTC	CSVEIIQGGGNYGYTF
TRBV7-2	17	NA	TRBJ1-2	TRBD1	TGTGCCAGCAGCTTGGGGACAGGGCAAGATTTGAGGGTAGGCTACACCTTC	CASSLGTGQDLRVGYTF
TRBV10-2	17	NA	TRBJ1-1	NA	TGCGCCAGCAGTGAGTATAGGGCGGGCAGTACTAACACTGAAGCTTTCTTT	CASSEYRAGSTNTEAFF
TRBV25-1	15	NA	TRBJ1-1	NA	TGTGCCAGCAGTGAAGCCGGTCGAGCGAACACTGAAGCTTTCTTT	CASSEAGRANTEAFF
TRBV19	12	few	TRBJ1-5	NA	TGTGCCAGTAGTATTCTCCATCAGCCCCAGCATTTT	CASSILHQPQHF
TRBV30	15	NA	TRBJ2-7	NA	TGTGCCTGGAGTACCTTTGGGACAATCTCCTACGAGCAGTACTTC	CAWSTFGTISYEQYF
TRBV7-2	14	few	TRBJ1-2	TRBD1	TGTGCCAGCAGCTTAGGGGGGACAGGATATGGCTACACCTTC	CASSLGGTGYGYTF
TRBV10-1	14	NA	TRBJ2-7	TRBD1	TGCGCCAGCAGTGCCGGGACAGGGGTGTACGAGCAGTACTTC	CASSAGTGVYEQYF
TRBV19	14	NA	TRBJ1-1	NA	TGTGCCAGTAGTATAGGGCAACCGAACACTGAAGCTTTCTTT	CASSIGQPNTEAFF
TRBV6-1	14	NA	TRBJ1-1	NA	TGTGCCAGCAGCTGGGACTTGGTGAACACTGAAGCTTTCTTT	CASSWDLVNTEAFF
TRBV5-5	16	few	TRBJ2-7	TRBD1	TGTGCCAGCAGCTTAGATCTTGGGACAGGGATCTACGAGCAGTACTTC	CASSLDLGTGIYEQYF
TRBV30	14	NA	TRBJ1-3	NA	TGTGCCTGGACCTTGGGGCAGGGAGGAAACACCATATATTTT	CAWTLGQGGNTIYF
TRBV5-1	14	NA	TRBJ1-1	NA	TGCGCCAGCAGCTTGTTGAGTATTGGCACTGAAGCTTTCTTT	CASSLLSIGTEAFF
TRBV5-6	16	NA	TRBJ2-4	TRBD1	TGTGCCAGCAGCCGACCGCAGGGGGCATCCAAAAACATTCAGTACTTC	CASSRPQGASKNIQYF
TRBV5-6	16	NA	TRBJ2-5	NA	TGTGCCAGCAGCTTGGTAGGGCAGGGGGGACAAGAGACCCAGTACTTC	CASSLVGQGGQETQYF
TRBV4-1	17	few	TRBJ2-7	TRBD1	TGCGCCAGCAGCCAAGACTTGGGACAGGGTAACTCCTACGAGCAGTACTTC	CASSQDLGQGNSYEQYF